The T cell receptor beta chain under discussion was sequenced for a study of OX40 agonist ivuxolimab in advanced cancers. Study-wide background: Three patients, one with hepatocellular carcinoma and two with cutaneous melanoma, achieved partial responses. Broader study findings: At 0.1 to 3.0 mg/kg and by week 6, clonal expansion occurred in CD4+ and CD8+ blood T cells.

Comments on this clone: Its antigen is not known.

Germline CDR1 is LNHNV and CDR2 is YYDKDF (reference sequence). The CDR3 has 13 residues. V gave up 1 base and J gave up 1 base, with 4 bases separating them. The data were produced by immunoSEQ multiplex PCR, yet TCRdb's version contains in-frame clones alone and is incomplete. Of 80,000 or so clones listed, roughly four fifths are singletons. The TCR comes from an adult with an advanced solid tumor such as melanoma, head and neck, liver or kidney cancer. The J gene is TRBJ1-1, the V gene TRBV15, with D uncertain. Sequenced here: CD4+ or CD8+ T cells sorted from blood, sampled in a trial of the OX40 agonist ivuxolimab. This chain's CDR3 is CATSRAWNTEAFF. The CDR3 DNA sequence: TGTGCCACCAGCAGAGCATGGAACACTGAAGCTTTCTTT.